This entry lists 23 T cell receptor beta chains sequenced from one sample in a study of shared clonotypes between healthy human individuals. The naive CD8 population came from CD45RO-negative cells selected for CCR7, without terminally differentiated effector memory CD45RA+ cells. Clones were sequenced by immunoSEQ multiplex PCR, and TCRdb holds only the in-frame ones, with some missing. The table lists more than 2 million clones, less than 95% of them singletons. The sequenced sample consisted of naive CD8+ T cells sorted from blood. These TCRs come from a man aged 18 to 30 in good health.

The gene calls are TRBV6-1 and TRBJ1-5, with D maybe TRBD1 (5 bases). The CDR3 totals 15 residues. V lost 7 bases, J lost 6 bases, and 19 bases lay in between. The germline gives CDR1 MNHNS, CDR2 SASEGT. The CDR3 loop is CASILRDALSQPQHF. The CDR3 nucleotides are TGTGCCAGCATTCTCCGGGACGCCTTAAGTCAGCCCCAGCATTTT.

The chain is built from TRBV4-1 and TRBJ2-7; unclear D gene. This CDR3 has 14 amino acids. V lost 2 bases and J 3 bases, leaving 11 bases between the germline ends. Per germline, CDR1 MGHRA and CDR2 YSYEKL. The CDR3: CASSQLEWDYEQYF. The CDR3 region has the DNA TGCGCCAGCAGCCAACTTGAGTGGGACTACGAGCAGTACTTC.

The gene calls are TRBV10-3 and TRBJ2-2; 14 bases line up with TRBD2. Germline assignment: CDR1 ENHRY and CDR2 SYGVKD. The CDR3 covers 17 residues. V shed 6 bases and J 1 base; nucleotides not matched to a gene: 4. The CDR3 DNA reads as TGTGCCATCAGGGGACTAGCGGGGGCCGGGAACACCGGGGAGCTGTTTTTT. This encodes CAIRGLAGAGNTGELFF.

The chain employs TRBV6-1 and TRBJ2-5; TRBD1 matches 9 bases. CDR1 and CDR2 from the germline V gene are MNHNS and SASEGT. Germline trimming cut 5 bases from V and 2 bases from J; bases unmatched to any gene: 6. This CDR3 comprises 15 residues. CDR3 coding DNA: TGTGCCAGCAGTAAACCGGGACAGGGACAAGAGACCCAGTACTTC. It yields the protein CASSKPGQGQETQYF.

The CDR3 bases are TGTGCCAGCAGCGTAGAGACAGTGCTAGCCAAAAACATTCAGTACTTC. It is translated as CASSVETVLAKNIQYF. The V gene is TRBV9, the J gene TRBJ2-4; D is possibly TRBD1 (5 bases). Per the germline V gene, CDR1 is SGDLS and CDR2 is YYNGEE. CDR3 size: 16 residues. Trimming stripped 0 bases from V and 0 bases from J, with 10 bases between. The full variable domain, its missing parts supplied by reference TRBV9 and TRBJ2-4, is DSGVTQTPKHLITATGQRVTLRCSPRSGDLSVYWYQQSLDQGLQFLIQYYNGEERAKGNILERFSAQQFPDLHSELNLSSLELGDSALYFCASSVETVLAKNIQYFGAGTRLSVL.

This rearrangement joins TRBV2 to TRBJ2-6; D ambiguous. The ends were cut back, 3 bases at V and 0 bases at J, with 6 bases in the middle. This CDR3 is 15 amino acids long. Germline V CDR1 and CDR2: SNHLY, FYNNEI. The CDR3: CASSDGTSGANVLTF. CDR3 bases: TGTGCCAGCAGTGACGGTACCTCTGGGGCCAACGTCCTGACTTTC.

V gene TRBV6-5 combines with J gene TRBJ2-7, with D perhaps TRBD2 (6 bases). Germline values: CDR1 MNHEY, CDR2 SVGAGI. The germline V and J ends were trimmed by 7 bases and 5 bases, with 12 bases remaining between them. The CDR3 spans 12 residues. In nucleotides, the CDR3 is TGTGCCAGCACCGACGGAGGGGACGAGCAGTACTTC. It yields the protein CASTDGGDEQYF.

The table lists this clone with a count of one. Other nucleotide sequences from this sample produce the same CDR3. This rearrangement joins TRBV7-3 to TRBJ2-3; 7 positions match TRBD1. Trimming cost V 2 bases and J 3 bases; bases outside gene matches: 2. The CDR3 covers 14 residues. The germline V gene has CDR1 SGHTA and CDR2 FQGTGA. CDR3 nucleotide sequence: TGTGCCAGCAGCTTAGCAGGGGGTACAGATACGCAGTATTTT. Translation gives CASSLAGGTDTQYF.

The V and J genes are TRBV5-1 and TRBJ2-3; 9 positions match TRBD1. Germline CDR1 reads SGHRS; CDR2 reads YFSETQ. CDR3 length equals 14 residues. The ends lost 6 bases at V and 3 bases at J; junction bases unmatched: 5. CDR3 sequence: CASIPGQGTDTQYF. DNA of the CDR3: TGCGCCAGCATCCCGGGACAGGGAACAGATACGCAGTATTTT.

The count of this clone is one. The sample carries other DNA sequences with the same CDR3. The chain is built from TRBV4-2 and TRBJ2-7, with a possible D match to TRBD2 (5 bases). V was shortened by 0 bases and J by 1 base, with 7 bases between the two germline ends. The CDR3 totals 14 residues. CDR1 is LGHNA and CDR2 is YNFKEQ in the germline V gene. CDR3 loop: CASSQDRGSYEQYF. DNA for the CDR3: TGTGCCAGCAGCCAAGATCGGGGATCCTACGAGCAGTACTTC.

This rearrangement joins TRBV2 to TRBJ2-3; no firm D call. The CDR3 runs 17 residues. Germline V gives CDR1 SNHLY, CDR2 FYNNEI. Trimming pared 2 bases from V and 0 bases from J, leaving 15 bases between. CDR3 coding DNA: TGTGCCAGCAGTGAACCTCAACAAGATTCTAGCACAGATACGCAGTATTTT. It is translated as CASSEPQQDSSTDTQYF.

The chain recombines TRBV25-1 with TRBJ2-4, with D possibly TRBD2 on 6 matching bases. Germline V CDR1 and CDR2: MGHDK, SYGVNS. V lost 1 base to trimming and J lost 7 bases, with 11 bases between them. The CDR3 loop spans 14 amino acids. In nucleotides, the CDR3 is TGTGCCAGCAGTGAATGGGGACTTGAGAACATTCAGTACTTC. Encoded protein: CASSEWGLENIQYF.

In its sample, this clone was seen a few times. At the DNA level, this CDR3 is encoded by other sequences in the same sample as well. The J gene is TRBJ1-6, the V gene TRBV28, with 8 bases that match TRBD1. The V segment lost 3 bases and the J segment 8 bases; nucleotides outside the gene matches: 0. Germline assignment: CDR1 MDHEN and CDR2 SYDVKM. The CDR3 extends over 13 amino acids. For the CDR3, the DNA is TGTGCCAGCAGTTTGACAGGGGATTCACCCCTCCACTTT. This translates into CASSLTGDSPLHF.

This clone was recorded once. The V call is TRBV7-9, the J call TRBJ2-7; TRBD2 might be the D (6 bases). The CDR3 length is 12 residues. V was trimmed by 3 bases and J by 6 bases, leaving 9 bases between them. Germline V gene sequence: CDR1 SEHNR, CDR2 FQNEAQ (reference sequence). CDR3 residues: CASSFGGLEQYF. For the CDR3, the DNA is TGTGCCAGCAGCTTCGGGGGACTCGAGCAGTACTTC.

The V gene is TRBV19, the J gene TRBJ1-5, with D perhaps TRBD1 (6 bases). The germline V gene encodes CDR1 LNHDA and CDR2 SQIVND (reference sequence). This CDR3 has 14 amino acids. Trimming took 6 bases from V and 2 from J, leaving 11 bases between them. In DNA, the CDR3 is TGTGCCAGTAGGGGCAGGGGAGGCAATCAGCCCCAGCATTTT. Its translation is CASRGRGGNQPQHF. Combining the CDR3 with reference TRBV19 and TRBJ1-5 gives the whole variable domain DGGITQSPKYLFRKEGQNVTLSCEQNLNHDAMYWYRQDPGQGLRLIYYSQIVNDFQKGDIAEGYSVSREKKESFPLTVTSAQKNPTAFYLCASRGRGGNQPQHFGDGTRLSIL.

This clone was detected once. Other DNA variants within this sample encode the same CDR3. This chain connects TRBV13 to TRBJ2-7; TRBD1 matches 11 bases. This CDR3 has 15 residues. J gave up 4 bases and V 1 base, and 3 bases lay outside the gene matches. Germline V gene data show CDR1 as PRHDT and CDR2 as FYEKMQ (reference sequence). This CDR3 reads CASSLAGQGAYEQYF. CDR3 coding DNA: TGTGCCAGCAGCTTAGCCGGACAGGGGGCGTACGAGCAGTACTTC.

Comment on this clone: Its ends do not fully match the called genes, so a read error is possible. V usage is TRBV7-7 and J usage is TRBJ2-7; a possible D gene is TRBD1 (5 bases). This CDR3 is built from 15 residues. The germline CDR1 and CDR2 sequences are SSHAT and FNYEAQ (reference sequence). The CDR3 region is CASSLAQGGSYEQYF. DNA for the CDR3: TGTGCTAGCAGCTTAGCCCAGGGTGGATCCTACGAGCAGTACTTC.

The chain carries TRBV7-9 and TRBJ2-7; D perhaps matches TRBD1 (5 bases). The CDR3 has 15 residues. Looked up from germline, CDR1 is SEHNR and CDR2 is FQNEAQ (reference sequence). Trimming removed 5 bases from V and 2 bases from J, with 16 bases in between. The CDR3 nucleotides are TGTGCCAGCAGCCGCAGGGAAGGTCCTACCTACGAGCAGTACTTC. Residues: CASSRREGPTYEQYF. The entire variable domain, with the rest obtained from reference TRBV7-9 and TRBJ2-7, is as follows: DTGVSQNPRHKITKRGQNVTFRCDPISEHNRLYWYRQTLGQGPEFLTYFQNEAQLEKSRLLSDRFSAERPKGSFSTLEIQRTEQGDSAMYLCASSRREGPTYEQYFGPGTRLTVT.

The CDR3 region has the DNA TGCGCCAGCAGCCAATTCGGGCACAGGGATCTACTTGGCTACACCTTC. Translated, it gives CASSQFGHRDLLGYTF. The V gene is TRBV4-1, the J gene TRBJ1-2; TRBD1 might be the D (6 bases). The CDR3 length is 16 residues. With 2 bases removed from V and 7 bases from J, the gap between germline ends came to 20 bases. Germline V gene data show CDR1 as MGHRA and CDR2 as YSYEKL.

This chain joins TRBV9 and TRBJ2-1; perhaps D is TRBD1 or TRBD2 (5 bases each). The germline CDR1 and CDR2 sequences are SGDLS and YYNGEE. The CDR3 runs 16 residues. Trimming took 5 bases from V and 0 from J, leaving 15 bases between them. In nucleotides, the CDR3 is TGTGCCAGCAGTAATAACCGGGGCTTCTCCTACAATGAGCAGTTCTTC. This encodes CASSNNRGFSYNEQFF. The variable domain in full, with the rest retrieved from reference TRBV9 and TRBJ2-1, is DSGVTQTPKHLITATGQRVTLRCSPRSGDLSVYWYQQSLDQGLQFLIQYYNGEERAKGNILERFSAQQFPDLHSELNLSSLELGDSALYFCASSNNRGFSYNEQFFGPGTRLTVL.

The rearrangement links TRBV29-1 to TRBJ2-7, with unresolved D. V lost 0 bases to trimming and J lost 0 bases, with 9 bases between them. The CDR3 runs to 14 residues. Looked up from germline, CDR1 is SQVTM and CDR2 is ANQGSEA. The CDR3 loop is CSVEDGQTSYEQYF. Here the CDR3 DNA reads TGCAGCGTTGAAGATGGGCAGACCTCCTACGAGCAGTACTTC.

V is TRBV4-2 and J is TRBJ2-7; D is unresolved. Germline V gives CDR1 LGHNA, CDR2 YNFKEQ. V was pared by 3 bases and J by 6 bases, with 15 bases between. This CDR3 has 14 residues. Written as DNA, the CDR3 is TGTGCCAGCAGCCACGGAAGAAAGGATGGCGAGCAGTACTTC. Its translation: CASSHGRKDGEQYF.

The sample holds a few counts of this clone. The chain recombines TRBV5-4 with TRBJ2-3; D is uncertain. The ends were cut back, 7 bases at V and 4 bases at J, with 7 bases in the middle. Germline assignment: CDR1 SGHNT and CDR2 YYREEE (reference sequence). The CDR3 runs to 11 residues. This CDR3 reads CASSYADTQYF. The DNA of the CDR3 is TGTGCCAGCTCCTATGCAGATACGCAGTATTTT.